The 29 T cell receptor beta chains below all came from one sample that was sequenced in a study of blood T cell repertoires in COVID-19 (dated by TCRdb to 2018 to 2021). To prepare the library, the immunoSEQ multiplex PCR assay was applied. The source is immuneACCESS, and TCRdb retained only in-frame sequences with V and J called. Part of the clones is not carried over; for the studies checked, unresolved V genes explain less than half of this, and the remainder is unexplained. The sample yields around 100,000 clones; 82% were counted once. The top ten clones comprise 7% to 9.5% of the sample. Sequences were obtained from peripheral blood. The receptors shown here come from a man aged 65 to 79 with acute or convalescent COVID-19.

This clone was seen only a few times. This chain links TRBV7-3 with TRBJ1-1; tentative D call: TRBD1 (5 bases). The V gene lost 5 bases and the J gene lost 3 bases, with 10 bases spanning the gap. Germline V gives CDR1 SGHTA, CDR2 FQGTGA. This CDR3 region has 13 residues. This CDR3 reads CASSIQVYTEAFF. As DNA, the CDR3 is TGTGCCAGCAGCATACAGGTCTACACTGAAGCTTTCTTT. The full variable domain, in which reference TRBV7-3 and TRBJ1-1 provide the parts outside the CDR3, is GAGVSQTPSNKVTEKGKYVELRCDPISGHTALYWYRQSLGQGPEFLIYFQGTGAADDSGLPNDRFFAVRPEGSVSTLKIQRTERGDSAVYLCASSIQVYTEAFFGQGTRLTVV.

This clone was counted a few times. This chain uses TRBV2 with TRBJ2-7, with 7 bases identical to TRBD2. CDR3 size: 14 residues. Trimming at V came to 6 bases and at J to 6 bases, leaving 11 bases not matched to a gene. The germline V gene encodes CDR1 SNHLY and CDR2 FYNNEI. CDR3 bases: TGTGCCAGCAGGTTTCTAGCGGAGCCCGGCGAGCAGTACTTC. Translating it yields CASRFLAEPGEQYF.

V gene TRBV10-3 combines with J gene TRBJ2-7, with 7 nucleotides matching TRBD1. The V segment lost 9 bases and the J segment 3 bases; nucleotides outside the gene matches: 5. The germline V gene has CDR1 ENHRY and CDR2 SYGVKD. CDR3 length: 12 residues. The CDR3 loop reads CAMSRDSYEQYF. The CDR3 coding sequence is TGTGCCATGTCCCGGGACAGCTACGAGCAGTACTTC.

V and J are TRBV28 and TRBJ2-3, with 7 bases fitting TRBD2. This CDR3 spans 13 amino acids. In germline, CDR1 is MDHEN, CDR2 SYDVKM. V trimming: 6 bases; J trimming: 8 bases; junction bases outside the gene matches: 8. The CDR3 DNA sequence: TGTGCCAGCAGGGGAGGGGAGGTCGGTACGCAGTATTTT. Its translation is CASRGGEVGTQYF.

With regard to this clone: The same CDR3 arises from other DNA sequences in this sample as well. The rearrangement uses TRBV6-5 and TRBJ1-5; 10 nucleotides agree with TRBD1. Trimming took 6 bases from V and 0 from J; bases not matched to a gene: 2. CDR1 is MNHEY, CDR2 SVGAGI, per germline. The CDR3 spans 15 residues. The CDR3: CASSRDRGSNQPQHF. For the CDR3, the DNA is TGTGCCAGCAGCAGGGACAGGGGTAGCAATCAGCCCCAGCATTTT.

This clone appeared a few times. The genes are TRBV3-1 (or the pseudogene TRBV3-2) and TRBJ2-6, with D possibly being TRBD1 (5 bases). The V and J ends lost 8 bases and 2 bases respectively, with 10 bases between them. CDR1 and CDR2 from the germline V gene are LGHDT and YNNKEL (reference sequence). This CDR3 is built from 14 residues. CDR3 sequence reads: CASAQVAGANVLTF. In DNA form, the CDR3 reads TGTGCCAGCGCACAGGTCGCTGGGGCCAACGTCCTGACTTTC.

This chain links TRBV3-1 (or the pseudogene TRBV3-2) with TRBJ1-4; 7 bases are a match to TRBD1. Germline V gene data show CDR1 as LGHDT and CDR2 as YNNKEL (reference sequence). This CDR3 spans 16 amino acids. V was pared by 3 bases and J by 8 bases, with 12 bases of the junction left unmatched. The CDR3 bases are TGTGCCAGCAGCCACGGAAACAGGGGCGGGGGGGAAAAACTGTTTTTT. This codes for CASSHGNRGGGEKLFF.

The CDR3 here is CASSYSNGFEQYF. DNA of the CDR3: TGTGCCAGCAGTTACTCGAACGGGTTTGAGCAGTACTTC. V usage is TRBV6-5 and J usage is TRBJ2-7; D ambiguous. The CDR3 consists of 13 residues. The germline gives CDR1 MNHEY, CDR2 SVGAGI. V lost 0 bases to trimming and J lost 7 bases, with 10 bases between them.

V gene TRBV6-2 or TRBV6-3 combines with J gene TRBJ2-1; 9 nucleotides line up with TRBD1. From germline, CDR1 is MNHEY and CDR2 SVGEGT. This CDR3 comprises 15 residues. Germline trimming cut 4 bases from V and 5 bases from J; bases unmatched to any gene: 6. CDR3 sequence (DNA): TGTGCCAGCAGTTCCCGGGACAGGGACCACAATGAGCAGTTCTTC. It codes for CASSSRDRDHNEQFF.

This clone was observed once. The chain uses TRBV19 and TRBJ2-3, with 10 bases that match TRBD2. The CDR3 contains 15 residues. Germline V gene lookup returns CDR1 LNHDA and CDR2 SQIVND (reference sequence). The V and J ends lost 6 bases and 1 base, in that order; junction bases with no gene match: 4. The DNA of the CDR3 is TGTGCCAGTAGGGGACTAGCGAGCGGCACAGATACGCAGTATTTT. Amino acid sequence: CASRGLASGTDTQYF. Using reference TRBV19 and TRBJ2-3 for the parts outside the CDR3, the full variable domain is DGGITQSPKYLFRKEGQNVTLSCEQNLNHDAMYWYRQDPGQGLRLIYYSQIVNDFQKGDIAEGYSVSREKKESFPLTVTSAQKNPTAFYLCASRGLASGTDTQYFGPGTRLTVL.

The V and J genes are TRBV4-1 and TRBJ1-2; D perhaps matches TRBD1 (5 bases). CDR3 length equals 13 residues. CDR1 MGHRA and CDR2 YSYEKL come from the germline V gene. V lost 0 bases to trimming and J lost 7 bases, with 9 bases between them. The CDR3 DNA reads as TGCGCCAGCAGCCAAGAAGGGACTGTTGGCTACACCTTC. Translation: CASSQEGTVGYTF.

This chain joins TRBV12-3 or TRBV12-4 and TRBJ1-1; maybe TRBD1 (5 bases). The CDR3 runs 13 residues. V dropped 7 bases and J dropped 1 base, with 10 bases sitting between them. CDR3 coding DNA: TGTGCCAGCACCCTCAGGGAGAACACTGAAGCTTTCTTT. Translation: CASTLRENTEAFF.

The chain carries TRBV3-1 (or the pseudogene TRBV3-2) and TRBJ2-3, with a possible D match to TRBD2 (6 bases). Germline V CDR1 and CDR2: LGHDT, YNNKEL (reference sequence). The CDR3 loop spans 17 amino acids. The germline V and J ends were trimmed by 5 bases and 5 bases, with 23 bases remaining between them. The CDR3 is CASSNLGRRGEQDTQYF. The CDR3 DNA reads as TGTGCCAGCAGCAACTTGGGCAGGCGGGGCGAGCAAGATACGCAGTATTTT.

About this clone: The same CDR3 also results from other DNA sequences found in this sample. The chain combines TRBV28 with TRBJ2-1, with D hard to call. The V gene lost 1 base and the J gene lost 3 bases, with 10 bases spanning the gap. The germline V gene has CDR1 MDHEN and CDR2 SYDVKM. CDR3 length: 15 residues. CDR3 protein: CASSLSRVGYNEQFF. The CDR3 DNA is TGTGCCAGCAGTTTATCTCGGGTGGGCTACAATGAGCAGTTCTTC. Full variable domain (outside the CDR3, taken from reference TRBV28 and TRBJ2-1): DVKVTQSSRYLVKRTGEKVFLECVQDMDHENMFWYRQDPGLGLRLIYFSYDVKMKEKGDIPEGYSVSREKKERFSLILESASTNQTSMYLCASSLSRVGYNEQFFGPGTRLTVL.

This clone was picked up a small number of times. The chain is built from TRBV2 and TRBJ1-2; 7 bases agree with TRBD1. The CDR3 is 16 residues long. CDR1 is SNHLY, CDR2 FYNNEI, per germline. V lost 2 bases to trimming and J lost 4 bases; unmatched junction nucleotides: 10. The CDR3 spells CASSETQGGTSYGYTF. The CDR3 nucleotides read TGTGCCAGCAGTGAAACCCAGGGGGGCACTAGCTATGGCTACACCTTC.

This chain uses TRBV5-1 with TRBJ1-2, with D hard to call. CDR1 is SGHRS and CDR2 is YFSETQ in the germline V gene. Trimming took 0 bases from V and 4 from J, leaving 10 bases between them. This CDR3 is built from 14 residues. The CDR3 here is CASSLGSGSYGYTF. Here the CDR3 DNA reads TGCGCCAGCAGCTTGGGGTCGGGGTCCTATGGCTACACCTTC.

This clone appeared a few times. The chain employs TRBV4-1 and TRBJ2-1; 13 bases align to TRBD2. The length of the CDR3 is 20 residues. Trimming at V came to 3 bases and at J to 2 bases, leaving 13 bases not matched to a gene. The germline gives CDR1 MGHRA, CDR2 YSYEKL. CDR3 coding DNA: TGCGCCAGCAGCCACAATCGACTAGCGGGGGGCCCACGGGCCTACAATGAGCAGTTCTTC. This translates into CASSHNRLAGGPRAYNEQFF.

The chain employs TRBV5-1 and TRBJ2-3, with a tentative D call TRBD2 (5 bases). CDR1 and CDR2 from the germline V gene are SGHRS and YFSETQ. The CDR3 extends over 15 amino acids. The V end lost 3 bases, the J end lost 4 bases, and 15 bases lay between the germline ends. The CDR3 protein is CASSSGVAGPDTQYF. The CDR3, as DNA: TGCGCCAGCAGCTCCGGGGTTGCGGGCCCAGATACGCAGTATTTT.

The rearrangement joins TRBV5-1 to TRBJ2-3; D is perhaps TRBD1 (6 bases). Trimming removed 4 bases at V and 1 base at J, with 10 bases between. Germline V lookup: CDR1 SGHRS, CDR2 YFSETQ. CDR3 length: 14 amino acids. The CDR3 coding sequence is TGCGCCAGCAGCCCGGGACACCGCACAGATACGCAGTATTTT. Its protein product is CASSPGHRTDTQYF.

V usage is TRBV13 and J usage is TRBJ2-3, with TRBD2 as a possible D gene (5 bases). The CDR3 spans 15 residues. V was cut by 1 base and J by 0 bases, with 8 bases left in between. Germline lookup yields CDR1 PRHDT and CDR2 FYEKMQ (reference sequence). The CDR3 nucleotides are TGTGCCAGCAGCTTAGTGCGAGGGAGCACAGATACGCAGTATTTT. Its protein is CASSLVRGSTDTQYF.

CDR3 bases: TGTGCCAGCAGCCGACAAGGGGGAGCTGAAGCTTTCTTT. This gives the protein CASSRQGGAEAFF. The V call is TRBV3-1 (or the pseudogene TRBV3-2), the J call TRBJ1-1, with D possibly matching TRBD1 (6 bases). CDR3 length: 13 amino acids. The germline V gene has CDR1 LGHDT and CDR2 YNNKEL (reference sequence). V lost 4 bases to trimming and J lost 6 bases, with 12 bases between them.

The CDR3 DNA sequence: TGTGCCAGCAACTTCCGGGACAGGGGGCGCACCGGGGAGCTGTTTTTT. Amino acids: CASNFRDRGRTGELFF. V is TRBV5-4 and J is TRBJ2-2; 12 nucleotides agree with TRBD1. From germline, CDR1 is SGHNT and CDR2 YYREEE (reference sequence). This CDR3 contains 16 residues. V was pared by 6 bases and J by 4 bases, with 7 bases of the junction left unmatched.

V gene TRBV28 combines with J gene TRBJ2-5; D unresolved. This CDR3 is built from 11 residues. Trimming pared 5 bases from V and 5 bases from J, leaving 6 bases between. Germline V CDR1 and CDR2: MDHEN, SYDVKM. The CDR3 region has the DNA TGTGCCAGCAGTCGGGTTGAGACCCAGTACTTC. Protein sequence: CASSRVETQYF.

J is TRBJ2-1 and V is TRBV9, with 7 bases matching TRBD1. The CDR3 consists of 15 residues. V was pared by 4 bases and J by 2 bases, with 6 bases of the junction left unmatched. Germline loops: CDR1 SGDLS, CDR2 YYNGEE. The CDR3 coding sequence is TGTGCCAGCAGCCCCCGACAGGGAACCTACAATGAGCAGTTCTTC. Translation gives CASSPRQGTYNEQFF.

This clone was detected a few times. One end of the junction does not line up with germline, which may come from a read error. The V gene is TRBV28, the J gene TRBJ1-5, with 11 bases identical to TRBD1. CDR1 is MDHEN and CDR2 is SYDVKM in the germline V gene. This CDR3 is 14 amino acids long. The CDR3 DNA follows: TGTGCCAGCAGTCTATGGACAGGGGGCCAGCCCCAGCATTTT. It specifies CASSLWTGGQPQHF. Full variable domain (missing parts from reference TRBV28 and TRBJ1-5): DVKVTQSSRYLVKRTGEKVFLECVQDMDHENMFWYRQDPGLGLRLIYFSYDVKMKEKGDIPEGYSVSREKKERFSLILESASTNQTSMYLCASSLWTGGQPQHFGDGTRLSIL.

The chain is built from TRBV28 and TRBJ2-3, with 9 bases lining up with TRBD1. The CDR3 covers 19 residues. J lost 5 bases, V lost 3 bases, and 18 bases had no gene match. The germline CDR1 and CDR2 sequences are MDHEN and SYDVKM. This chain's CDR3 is CASSFPGQGRGVELDTQYF. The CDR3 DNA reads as TGTGCCAGCAGTTTCCCCGGACAGGGGAGAGGTGTGGAGTTAGATACGCAGTATTTT.

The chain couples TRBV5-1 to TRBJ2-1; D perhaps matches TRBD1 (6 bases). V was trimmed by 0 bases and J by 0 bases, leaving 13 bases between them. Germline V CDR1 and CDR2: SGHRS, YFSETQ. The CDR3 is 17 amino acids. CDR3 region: CASSLGQASLSYNEQFF. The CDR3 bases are TGCGCCAGCAGCTTGGGACAGGCATCCCTCTCCTACAATGAGCAGTTCTTC.

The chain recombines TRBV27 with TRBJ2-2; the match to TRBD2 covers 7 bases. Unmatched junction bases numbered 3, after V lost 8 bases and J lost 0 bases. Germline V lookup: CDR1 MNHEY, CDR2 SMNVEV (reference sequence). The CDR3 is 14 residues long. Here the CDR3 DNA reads TGTGCCAGCCGGGGGGTGGCGAACACCGGGGAGCTGTTTTTT. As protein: CASRGVANTGELFF.

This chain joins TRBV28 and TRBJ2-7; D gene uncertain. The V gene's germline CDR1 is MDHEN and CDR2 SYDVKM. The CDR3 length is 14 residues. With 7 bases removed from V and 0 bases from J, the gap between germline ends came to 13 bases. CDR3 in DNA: TGTGCCAGCAAACCAGGATCAGGCTCCTACGAGCAGTACTTC. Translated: CASKPGSGSYEQYF.